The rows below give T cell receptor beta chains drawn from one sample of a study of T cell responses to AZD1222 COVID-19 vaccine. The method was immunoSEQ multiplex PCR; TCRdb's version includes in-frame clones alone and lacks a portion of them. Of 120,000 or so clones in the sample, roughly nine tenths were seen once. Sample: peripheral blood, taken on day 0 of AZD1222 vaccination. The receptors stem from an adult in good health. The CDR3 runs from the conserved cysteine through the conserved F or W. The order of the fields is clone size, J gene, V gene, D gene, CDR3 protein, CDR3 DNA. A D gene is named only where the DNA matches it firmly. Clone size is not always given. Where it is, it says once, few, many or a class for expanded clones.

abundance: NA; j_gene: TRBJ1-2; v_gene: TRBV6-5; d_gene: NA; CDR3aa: CASSYPTDSRGYTF; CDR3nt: TGTGCCAGCAGTTACCCTACGGACAGTAGGGGCTACACCTTC
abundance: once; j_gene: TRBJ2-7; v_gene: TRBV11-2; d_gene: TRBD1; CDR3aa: CASSLGGTGLTYEQYF; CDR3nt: TGTGCCAGCAGCTTAGGAGGGACAGGGTTGACCTACGAGCAGTACTTC
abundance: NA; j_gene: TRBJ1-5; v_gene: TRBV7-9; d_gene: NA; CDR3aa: CASSPGYQPQHF; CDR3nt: TGTGCCAGCAGCCCAGGGTACCAGCCCCAGCATTTT
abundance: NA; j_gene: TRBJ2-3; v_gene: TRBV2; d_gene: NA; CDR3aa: CASSDTDTQYF; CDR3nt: TGTGCCAGCAGTGACACAGATACGCAGTATTTT
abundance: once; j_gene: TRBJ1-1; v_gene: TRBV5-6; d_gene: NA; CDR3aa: CASSRLGGIAEAFF; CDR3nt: TGTGCCAGCAGCCGCCTGGGGGGGATCGCTGAAGCTTTCTTT
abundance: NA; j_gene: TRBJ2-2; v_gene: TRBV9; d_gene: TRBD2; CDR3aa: CASSGTSGTDGELFF; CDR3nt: TGTGCCAGCAGCGGGACTAGCGGGACGGACGGGGAGCTGTTTTTT
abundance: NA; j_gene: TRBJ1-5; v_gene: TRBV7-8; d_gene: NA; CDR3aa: CASSLGQAAFNQPQHF; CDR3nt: TGTGCCAGCAGCTTAGGCCAAGCAGCCTTTAATCAGCCCCAGCATTTT
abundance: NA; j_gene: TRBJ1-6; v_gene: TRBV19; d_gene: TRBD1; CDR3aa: CASNPTGGGSPLHF; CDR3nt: TGTGCCAGTAATCCGACAGGGGGCGGTTCACCCCTCCACTTT
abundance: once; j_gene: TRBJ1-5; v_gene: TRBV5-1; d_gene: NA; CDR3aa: CASSLGGLNSNQPQHF; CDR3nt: TGCGCCAGCAGCTTGGGGGGGCTGAATAGCAATCAGCCCCAGCATTTT
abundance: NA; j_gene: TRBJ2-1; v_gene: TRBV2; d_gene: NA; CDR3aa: CASRAGTKKSYNEQFF; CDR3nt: TGTGCCAGCAGGGCAGGGACCAAAAAATCTTACAATGAGCAGTTCTTC
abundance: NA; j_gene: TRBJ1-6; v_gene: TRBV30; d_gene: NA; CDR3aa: CAWSVSGANSPLHF; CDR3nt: TGTGCCTGGAGTGTATCCGGGGCCAATTCACCCCTCCACTTT
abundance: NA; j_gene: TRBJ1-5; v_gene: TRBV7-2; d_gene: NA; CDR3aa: CASSLVRDQPQHF; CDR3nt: TGTGCCAGCAGCTTAGTAAGGGATCAGCCCCAGCATTTT
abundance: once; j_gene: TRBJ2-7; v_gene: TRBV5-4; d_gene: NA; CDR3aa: CASSLELAEQYF; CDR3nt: TGTGCCAGCAGCTTGGAGCTTGCGGAGCAGTACTTC
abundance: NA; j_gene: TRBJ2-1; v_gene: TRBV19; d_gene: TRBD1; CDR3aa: CASRSQGQSSYNEQFF; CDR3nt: TGTGCCAGTAGATCACAGGGGCAAAGCTCCTACAATGAGCAGTTCTTC
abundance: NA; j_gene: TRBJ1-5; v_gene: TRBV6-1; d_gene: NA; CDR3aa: CASSEAPLNNQPQHF; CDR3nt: TGTGCCAGCAGTGAAGCCCCCTTAAACAATCAGCCCCAGCATTTT
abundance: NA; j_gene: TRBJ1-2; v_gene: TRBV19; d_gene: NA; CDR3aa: CASIIPGTDYGYTF; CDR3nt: TGTGCCAGTATCATCCCCGGGACGGACTATGGCTACACCTTC
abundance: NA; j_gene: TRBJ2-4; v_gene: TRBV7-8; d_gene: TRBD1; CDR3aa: CASSARQGDKNIQYF; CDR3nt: TGTGCCAGCAGCGCCCGACAGGGGGACAAAAACATTCAGTACTTC
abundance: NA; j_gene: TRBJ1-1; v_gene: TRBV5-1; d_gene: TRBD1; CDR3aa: CASSLSMAGGRTEAFF; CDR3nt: TGCGCCAGCAGCTTGAGTATGGCAGGGGGCCGGACTGAAGCTTTCTTT
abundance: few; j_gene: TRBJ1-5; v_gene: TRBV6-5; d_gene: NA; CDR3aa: CASIETLGSNQPQHF; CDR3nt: TGTGCCAGCATAGAAACCTTGGGTTCTAATCAGCCCCAGCATTTT
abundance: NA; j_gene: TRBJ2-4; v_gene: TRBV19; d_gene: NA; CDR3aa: CASSGRTQAKNIQYF; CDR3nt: TGTGCCAGTAGTGGAAGGACTCAAGCCAAAAACATTCAGTACTTC